Following are 10 T cell receptor beta chains from one sample sequenced in a study of cytomegalovirus exposure and HLA in healthy donors. The primer mix had 60 Vbeta and 13 Jbeta primers. TCRdb's copy holds only in-frame clones and misses some; the assay was immunoSEQ multiplex PCR. Altogether approximately 75,000 clones are present, 74% being singletons, with the ten largest covering 11%. Sequenced sample: PBMCs. These receptors all come from an older woman in good health and CMV-seropositive.

The CDR3 sequence is CASSLNRFTGELFF. The CDR3 DNA sequence: TGCGCCAGCAGCTTAAACAGGTTCACCGGGGAGCTGTTTTTT. The V and J genes are TRBV5-1 and TRBJ2-2; weak D call: TRBD1 (5 bases). Trimming left V 2 bases short and J 4 bases short, with 9 bases between. The CDR3 has 14 residues. Germline lookup yields CDR1 SGHRS and CDR2 YFSETQ.

V and J are TRBV27 and TRBJ1-2; 8 bases are shared with TRBD1. The V gene's germline CDR1 is MNHEY and CDR2 SMNVEV (reference sequence). J lost 2 bases, V lost 2 bases, and 4 bases had no gene match. The CDR3 runs to 15 residues. CDR3 sequence: CASSLGTGGNYGYTF. The CDR3 coding sequence is TGTGCCAGCAGTTTAGGTACAGGGGGGAACTATGGCTACACCTTC.

The rearrangement links TRBV30 to TRBJ1-6, with 8 positions matching TRBD1. The CDR3 is made up of 16 amino acids. Germline V gene data show CDR1 as GTSNPN and CDR2 as SVGIG (reference sequence). Trimming took 4 bases from V and 8 from J; bases not matched to a gene: 13. In nucleotides, the CDR3 is TGTGCCTGGACCCTACAGGGGGGGGACCGGTATTCACCCCTCCACTTT. Translation: CAWTLQGGDRYSPLHF.

The chain is built from TRBV5-1 and TRBJ2-1; 9 positions match TRBD2. This CDR3 contains 16 residues. The V and J ends lost 0 bases and 6 bases, in that order; junction bases with no gene match: 7. Germline V CDR1 and CDR2: SGHRS, YFSETQ. CDR3: CASSLGVAGALNEQFF. For the CDR3, the DNA is TGCGCCAGCAGCTTGGGGGTAGCGGGGGCCCTCAATGAGCAGTTCTTC.

This chain uses TRBV2 with TRBJ2-1; 13 bases align to TRBD2. V trimming: 4 bases; J trimming: 8 bases; junction bases outside the gene matches: 2. CDR3 size: 14 residues. The germline gives CDR1 SNHLY, CDR2 FYNNEI. The chain's CDR3 is CASSGTSGRDEQFF. CDR3 in DNA: TGTGCCAGCAGTGGGACTAGCGGGAGAGATGAGCAGTTCTTC.

The rearrangement links TRBV5-1 to TRBJ2-2; 7 bases fit TRBD1. CDR3 size: 16 residues. J lost 0 bases, V lost 5 bases, and 7 bases had no gene match. The V gene's germline CDR1 is SGHRS and CDR2 YFSETQ. CDR3 region: CASSLQGGTNTGELFF. CDR3 DNA: TGCGCCAGCAGTTTACAAGGGGGCACGAACACCGGGGAGCTGTTTTTT.

The J gene is TRBJ2-4, the V gene TRBV6-5; no firm D call. Germline CDR1 MNHEY, CDR2 SVGAGI. The CDR3 has 15 amino acids. Trimming pared 5 bases from V and 2 bases from J, leaving 13 bases between. CDR3 nucleotides: TGTGCCAGCAGTCCCACCGTGCGGTCCAAAAACATTCAGTACTTC. Translated: CASSPTVRSKNIQYF.

The V and J genes are TRBV16 and TRBJ1-1; D remains unclear. CDR1 and CDR2 (germline): KGHSY, FQNENV. V lost 0 bases to trimming and J lost 4 bases, with 9 bases between them. There are 14 residues in the CDR3. CDR3 sequence (DNA): TGTGCCAGCAGCCAATCTCCGGGTTTCACTGAAGCTTTCTTT. Its protein product is CASSQSPGFTEAFF.

This clone was recorded a few times. The chain uses TRBV5-4 and TRBJ2-3; 9 bases map to TRBD1. The junction had 5 bases not matched to a gene; V was cut back by 4 bases and J by 5 bases. The CDR3 runs to 14 residues. Germline CDR1 and CDR2: SGHNT and YYREEE (reference sequence). The CDR3 here is CASSLQGARDTQYF. The CDR3 bases are TGTGCCAGCAGCCTACAGGGGGCAAGAGATACGCAGTATTTT.

The chain combines TRBV30 with TRBJ2-1; 10 nucleotides line up with TRBD1. CDR3 size: 14 residues. V gave up 8 bases and J gave up 7 bases; unmatched junction bases: 11. Germline CDR1 is GTSNPN and CDR2 is SVGIG (reference sequence). DNA for the CDR3: TGTGCCGGTAAGGGGGGACAGGGGCCGAATGAGCAGTTCTTC. Protein: CAGKGGQGPNEQFF.